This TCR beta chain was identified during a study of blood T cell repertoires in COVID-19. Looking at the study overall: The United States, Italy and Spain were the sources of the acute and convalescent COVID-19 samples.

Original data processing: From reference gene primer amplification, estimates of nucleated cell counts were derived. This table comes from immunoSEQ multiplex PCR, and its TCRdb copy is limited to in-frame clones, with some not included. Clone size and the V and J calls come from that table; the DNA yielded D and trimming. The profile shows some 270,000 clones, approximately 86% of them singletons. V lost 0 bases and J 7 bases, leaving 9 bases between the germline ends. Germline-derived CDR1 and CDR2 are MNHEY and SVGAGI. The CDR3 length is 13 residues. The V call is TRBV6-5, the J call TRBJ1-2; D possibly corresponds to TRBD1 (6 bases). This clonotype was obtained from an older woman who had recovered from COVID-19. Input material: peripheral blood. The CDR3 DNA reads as TGTGCCAGCAGTTACTCGGACAGAGCTGGCTACACCTTC. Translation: CASSYSDRAGYTF.